A selection of T cell receptor beta chains follows, all from one sample in a study of fetal regulatory T cell absence and autoimmunity. Measured with immunoSEQ multiplex PCR; TCRdb has only the in-frame clones, and not every one. The sample shows about 50,000 clones, about 79% of them seen only once. The sample taken for sequencing was cord blood. These receptors all come from a newborn boy with IPEX syndrome. CDR3s include the opening cysteine and the closing phenylalanine or tryptophan. The D gene is left open where the match is weak. Some rows have no size entry. The others give once, few or many, or a class for an expanded clone.

j_call,d_call,clone_size,v_call,cdr3_nt,cdr3_aa
TRBJ2-7,TRBD2,few,TRBV5-1,TGCGCCAGCAGCTTGGGGGACTACTACGAGCAGTACTTC,CASSLGDYYEQYF
TRBJ1-1,.,.,TRBV30,TGTGCCTGGAGTGTCGACAGCCTAAACACTGAAGCTTTCTTT,CAWSVDSLNTEAFF
TRBJ2-6,TRBD1,.,TRBV7-6,TGTGCCAGCAGCTTTGGGACAGGCTCTGGGGCCAACGTCCTGACTTTC,CASSFGTGSGANVLTF
TRBJ2-5,TRBD2,.,TRBV4-2,TGTGCCAGCAGCCGCCGGCTAGCGGTACAAGAGACCCAGTACTTC,CASSRRLAVQETQYF
TRBJ2-2,.,.,TRBV7-8,TGTGCCAGCAGCCCCCACTCCGGGACTAACACCGGGGAGCTGTTTTTT,CASSPHSGTNTGELFF
TRBJ2-1,.,.,TRBV6-5,TGTGCCAGTAAAAAGGGAGCTACGAGATACAATGAGCAGTTCTTC,CASKKGATRYNEQFF
TRBJ1-1,.,.,TRBV10-1,TGCGCCAGCAGTGAATTCGGCAGGGGGAACACTGAAGCTTTCTTT,CASSEFGRGNTEAFF
TRBJ2-5,TRBD1,.,TRBV10-3,TGTGCCATCAGTGGGGCCAGAGGACAGGGACTCAAAGAGACCCAGTACTTC,CAISGARGQGLKETQYF
TRBJ2-1,TRBD2,.,TRBV11-3,TGTGCCAGCAGGCCAGGACTAGCGGCTAAAAACTACTTGGCCCACAATGAGCAGTTCTTC,CASRPGLAAKNYLAHNEQFF
TRBJ2-3,.,.,TRBV6-6,TGTGCCAGCAGTTACTCTCTATGTCGGTGCACAGATACGCAGTATTTT,CASSYSLCRCTDTQYF
TRBJ2-3,.,.,TRBV4-1,TGCGCCAGCAGCCAAGAACAGAACACAGATACGCAGTATTTT,CASSQEQNTDTQYF
TRBJ2-3,.,.,TRBV7-9,TGTGCCAGCAGCCCAGCAGAGGGGACGAGCACAGATACGCAGTATTTT,CASSPAEGTSTDTQYF
TRBJ2-4,.,.,TRBV2,TGTGCCAGCAGGGGTAGGGACATTCAGTACTTC,CASRGRDIQYF
TRBJ2-7,TRBD1,.,TRBV5-5,TGTGCCAGCAGCTTGTGGGACAGCTACGAGCAGTACTTC,CASSLWDSYEQYF
TRBJ1-1,.,.,TRBV5-4,TGTGCCAGCAGCTTATTCCAGAACACTGAAGCTTTCTTT,CASSLFQNTEAFF
TRBJ2-5,TRBD1,.,TRBV11-2,TGTGCCAGCAGCTTAGGGACAGGGGGGATACAAGAGACCCAGTACTTC,CASSLGTGGIQETQYF
TRBJ2-7,.,.,TRBV7-9,TGTGCCAGCAGCTTATCAGGGAACGAGCAGTACTTC,CASSLSGNEQYF
TRBJ2-5,TRBD1,.,TRBV2,TGTGCCAGCAGTGGGGGGAAGGGGGCCGGAGAGACCCAGTACTTC,CASSGGKGAGETQYF
TRBJ2-3,.,.,TRBV6-1,TGTGCCAGCAGTAGAGCTCATACGCAGTATTTT,CASSRAHTQYF
TRBJ2-2,TRBD1,.,TRBV10-1,TGCGCCAGCAGTCAGGGGGCGAACACCGGGGAGCTGTTTTTT,CASSQGANTGELFF
TRBJ1-4,TRBD1,.,TRBV6-1,TGTGCCAGCAGTGGCCGGGACAGAAGGGATGAAAAACTGTTTTTT,CASSGRDRRDEKLFF
TRBJ1-3,.,.,TRBV7-6,TGTGCCAGCAGCTTAAGAAGGTCTGGAAACACCATATATTTT,CASSLRRSGNTIYF
TRBJ2-5,.,.,TRBV9,TGTGCCAGCAGCGTAGGAGGGGAGACCCAGTACTTC,CASSVGGETQYF
TRBJ2-7,.,.,TRBV7-2,TGTGCCAGCAGCTTAGGGCTATACTACGAGCAGTACTTC,CASSLGLYYEQYF
TRBJ1-1,.,.,TRBV7-2,TGTGCCAGCAGCTTAGGGGTGGAAGCTTTCTTT,CASSLGVEAFF
TRBJ2-1,TRBD2,.,TRBV7-2,TGTGCCAGCAGCCCGTTTAGCGGGAGGTTGTACAATGAGCAGTTCTTC,CASSPFSGRLYNEQFF
TRBJ2-1,TRBD2,once,TRBV2,TGTGCCAGCACGCTAGCGGGTTACAATGAGCAGTTCTTC,CASTLAGYNEQFF
TRBJ1-4,TRBD1,.,TRBV4-2,TGTGCCAGCAGCCAAGATCAAGAACAGGGGCGGGAAAAACTGTTTTTT,CASSQDQEQGREKLFF
TRBJ2-7,.,.,TRBV27,TGTGCCACCCATGACTCGAGCTCCTACGAGCAGTACTTC,CATHDSSSYEQYF
TRBJ1-2,TRBD1,.,TRBV14,TGTGCCAGCAGCCACGAACAGGGGGTTATCTATGGCTACACCTTC,CASSHEQGVIYGYTF
TRBJ2-3,TRBD2,.,TRBV25-1,TGTGCCAGCAGCCTGGGACTAGCGGGACTAGCAGATACGCAGTATTTT,CASSLGLAGLADTQYF
TRBJ1-4,.,once,TRBV10-2,TGCGCCAGCAGGGGACGGGCTAATGAAAAACTGTTTTTT,CASRGRANEKLFF
TRBJ2-7,TRBD2,.,TRBV5-1,TGCGCCAGCCGCGGGGGATCCTACGAGCAGTACTTC,CASRGGSYEQYF
TRBJ2-3,.,.,TRBV5-1,TGCGCCAGCAGCTTAGGCCCCACAGATACGCAGTATTTT,CASSLGPTDTQYF
TRBJ2-7,.,.,TRBV6-4,TGTGCCAGCAGTCCGCCTAGCCTACACCCCACCTTGAACGAGCAGTACTTC,CASSPPSLHPTLNEQYF
TRBJ1-5,.,.,TRBV27,TGTGCCAGCAGTTTACAGGGCAATCAGCCCCAGCATTTT,CASSLQGNQPQHF
TRBJ2-7,.,.,TRBV11-2,TGTGCCAGCAGGCCGACAGCCGGATCCTACGAGCAGTACTTC,CASRPTAGSYEQYF
TRBJ2-1,TRBD2,few,TRBV14,TGTGCCAGCAGCCTTGGAGGTAGCGGGATCCGGTCCAATGAGCAGTTCTTC,CASSLGGSGIRSNEQFF
TRBJ2-3,.,.,TRBV7-6,TGTGCCAGCAGCGCACTTAGCACAGATACGCAGTATTTT,CASSALSTDTQYF
TRBJ2-7,TRBD1,few,TRBV11-2,TGTGCCAGCAGTCACATCCGGGACAGGGAGATCGAGCAGTACTTC,CASSHIRDREIEQYF
TRBJ2-2,.,.,TRBV13,TGTGCCAGCAGCTTCGGGACCGGGGAGCTGTTTTTT,CASSFGTGELFF
TRBJ1-5,.,.,TRBV5-8,TGTGCCAGCAGCTTGCAGCGGGGACGCAATCAGCCCCAGCATTTT,CASSLQRGRNQPQHF
TRBJ2-7,.,.,TRBV4-2,TGTGCCAGCAGCCAAGCTGGGGTCGGAAGGGAAATTCCCTACGAGCAGTACTTC,CASSQAGVGREIPYEQYF
TRBJ2-1,.,.,TRBV7-9,TGTGCCAGCAGCTTAGGAATCGATGAGCAGTTCTTC,CASSLGIDEQFF
TRBJ1-2,.,few,TRBV7-9,TGTGCCAGCAGCCCGCCCTCTAACTATGGCTACACCTTC,CASSPPSNYGYTF
TRBJ2-2,.,once,TRBV5-1,TGCGCCAGCAGCTCCCGGACTGTCCCCGGGGAGCTGTTTTTT,CASSSRTVPGELFF
TRBJ1-1,TRBD1,.,TRBV7-6,TGTGCCAGCAGCCCGATCGGACAGGGGAACACTGAAGCTTTCTTT,CASSPIGQGNTEAFF
TRBJ2-7,TRBD2,.,TRBV6-6,TGTGCCAGCAGTCCGGGACTAGCGGCCGAGCAGTACTTC,CASSPGLAAEQYF
TRBJ2-1,TRBD1,.,TRBV9,TGTGCCAGCAGCGTAGACGATTTCGGACAGGGCGATGAGCAGTTCTTC,CASSVDDFGQGDEQFF
TRBJ2-5,TRBD2,.,TRBV12-5,TGTGCTAGTGGTTTGGCAACCGGGACTAGCGGGGACGAAGAGACCCAGTACTTC,CASGLATGTSGDEETQYF
TRBJ1-1,TRBD1,.,TRBV27,TGTGCCAGCAGTTTAAGAGGGGGCGAGGCTTTCTTT,CASSLRGGEAFF
TRBJ1-2,.,.,TRBV27,TGTGCCAGCAGTCCCCAGCCCTGGACAGTAAAACAGTACTATGGCTACACCTTC,CASSPQPWTVKQYYGYTF
TRBJ1-6,TRBD1,.,TRBV6-1,TGTGCCAGCAGTGAAGCGCGCAGGGGGAATTCACCCCTCCACTTT,CASSEARRGNSPLHF
TRBJ2-3,.,few,TRBV4-2,TGTGCCAGCAGCCAACAGGGACCCGACACAGATACGCAGTATTTT,CASSQQGPDTDTQYF
TRBJ2-3,.,once,TRBV19,TGTGCCAGCGGGAGTGTCACAGATACGCAGTATTTT,CASGSVTDTQYF
TRBJ2-7,.,once,TRBV28,TGTGCCAGCAGTTTTAGGATTACCTTCTACGAGCAGTACTTC,CASSFRITFYEQYF
TRBJ2-5,.,.,TRBV10-3,TGTGCCATCCGCTCCCAAGGGCATCAAGAGACCCAGTACTTC,CAIRSQGHQETQYF
TRBJ2-3,TRBD2,.,TRBV30,TGTGCCTGGAGTGCCACCGGGACTAGAGGAGATACGCAGTATTTT,CAWSATGTRGDTQYF
TRBJ2-1,TRBD2,.,TRBV5-4,TGTGCCAGCAGCTTCCGGCTAGCGGGAGTCTCCTACAATGAGCAGTTCTTC,CASSFRLAGVSYNEQFF
TRBJ2-4,TRBD1,.,TRBV5-4,TGTGCCAGCAGCCCGACAGGGGGCCCGAAAAACATTCAGTACTTC,CASSPTGGPKNIQYF